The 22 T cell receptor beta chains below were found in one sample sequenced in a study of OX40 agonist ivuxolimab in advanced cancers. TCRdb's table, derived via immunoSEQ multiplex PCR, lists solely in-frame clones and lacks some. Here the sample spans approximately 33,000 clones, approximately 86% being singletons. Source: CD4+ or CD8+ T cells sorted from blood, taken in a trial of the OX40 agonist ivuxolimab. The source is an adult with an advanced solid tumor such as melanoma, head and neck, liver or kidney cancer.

CDR3 in DNA: TGCGCCAGCAGCCAAGCAAGAGGGCTTCGAAATGAGCAGTTCTTC. It codes for CASSQARGLRNEQFF. The chain combines TRBV4-1 with TRBJ2-1; D might be TRBD2 (5 bases). This CDR3 is built from 15 residues. Trimming removed 1 base at V and 7 bases at J, with 14 bases between. Germline CDR1 reads MGHRA; CDR2 reads YSYEKL.

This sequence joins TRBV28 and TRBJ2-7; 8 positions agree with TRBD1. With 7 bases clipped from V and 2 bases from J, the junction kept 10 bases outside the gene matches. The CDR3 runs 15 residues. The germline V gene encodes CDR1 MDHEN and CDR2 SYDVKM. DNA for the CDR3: TGTGCCAGCATCGCCAAGGACAGGGCCACCTACGAGCAGTACTTC. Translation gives CASIAKDRATYEQYF.

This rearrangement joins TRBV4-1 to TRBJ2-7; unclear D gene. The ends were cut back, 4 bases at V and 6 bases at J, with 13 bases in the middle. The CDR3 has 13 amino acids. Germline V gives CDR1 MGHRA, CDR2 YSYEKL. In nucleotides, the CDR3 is TGCGCCAGCAGCCCTGGTCCGGGTTTCGAGCAGTACTTC. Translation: CASSPGPGFEQYF.

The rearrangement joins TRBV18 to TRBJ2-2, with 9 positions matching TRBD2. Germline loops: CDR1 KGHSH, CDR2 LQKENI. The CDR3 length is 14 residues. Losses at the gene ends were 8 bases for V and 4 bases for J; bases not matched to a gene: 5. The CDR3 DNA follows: TGTGCCAGCCCAGGGACTAGCAGCACCGGGGAGCTGTTTTTT. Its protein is CASPGTSSTGELFF.

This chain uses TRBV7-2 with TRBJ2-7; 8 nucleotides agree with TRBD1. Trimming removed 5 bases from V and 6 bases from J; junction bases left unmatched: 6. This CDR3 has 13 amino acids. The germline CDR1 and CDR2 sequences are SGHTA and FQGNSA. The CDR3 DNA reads TGTGCCAGCAGCGAGACAGGGGCGGGCGAGCAGTACTTC. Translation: CASSETGAGEQYF.

The CDR3 is CASSPDRGAATGELFF. The DNA for the CDR3 is TGTGCCAGCAGCCCGGACAGGGGCGCCGCCACCGGGGAGCTGTTTTTT. The V call is TRBV5-4, the J call TRBJ2-2, with 9 bases aligning to TRBD1. The CDR3 has 16 residues. J lost 4 bases, V lost 4 bases, and 8 bases had no gene match. Germline V lookup: CDR1 SGHNT, CDR2 YYREEE (reference sequence).

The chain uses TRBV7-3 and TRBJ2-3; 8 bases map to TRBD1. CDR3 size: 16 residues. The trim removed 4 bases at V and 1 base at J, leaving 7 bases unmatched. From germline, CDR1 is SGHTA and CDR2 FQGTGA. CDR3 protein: CASSWMGQAGTDTQYF. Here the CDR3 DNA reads TGTGCCAGCAGCTGGATGGGACAGGCGGGCACAGATACGCAGTATTTT. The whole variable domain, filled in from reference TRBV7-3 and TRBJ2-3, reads GAGVSQTPSNKVTEKGKYVELRCDPISGHTALYWYRQSLGQGPEFLIYFQGTGAADDSGLPNDRFFAVRPEGSVSTLKIQRTERGDSAVYLCASSWMGQAGTDTQYFGPGTRLTVL.

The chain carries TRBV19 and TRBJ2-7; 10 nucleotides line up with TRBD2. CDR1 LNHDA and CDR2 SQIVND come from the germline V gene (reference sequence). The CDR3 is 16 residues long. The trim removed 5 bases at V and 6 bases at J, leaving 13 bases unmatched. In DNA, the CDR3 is TGTGCCAGTAGTTTCCCTACAGCGGGAGGGCCGGGCGAGCAGTACTTC. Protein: CASSFPTAGGPGEQYF.

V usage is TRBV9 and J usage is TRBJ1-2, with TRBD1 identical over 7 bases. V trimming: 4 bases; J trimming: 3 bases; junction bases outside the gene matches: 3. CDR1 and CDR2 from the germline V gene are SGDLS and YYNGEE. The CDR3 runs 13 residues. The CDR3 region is CASSTGTDYGYTF. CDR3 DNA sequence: TGTGCCAGCAGCACCGGGACAGACTATGGCTACACCTTC.

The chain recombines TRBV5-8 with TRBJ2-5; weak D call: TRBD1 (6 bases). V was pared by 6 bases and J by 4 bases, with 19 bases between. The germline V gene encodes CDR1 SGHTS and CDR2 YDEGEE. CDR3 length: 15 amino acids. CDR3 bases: TGTGCCAGCACTAGGGGCAGGGGAATCAGAGAGACCCAGTACTTC. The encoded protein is CASTRGRGIRETQYF.

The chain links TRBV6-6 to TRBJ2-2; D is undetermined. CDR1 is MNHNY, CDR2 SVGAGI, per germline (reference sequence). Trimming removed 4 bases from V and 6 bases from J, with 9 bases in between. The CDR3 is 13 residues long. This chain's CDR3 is CASSFKASGELFF. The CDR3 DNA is TGTGCCAGCAGTTTTAAAGCGTCCGGGGAGCTGTTTTTT.

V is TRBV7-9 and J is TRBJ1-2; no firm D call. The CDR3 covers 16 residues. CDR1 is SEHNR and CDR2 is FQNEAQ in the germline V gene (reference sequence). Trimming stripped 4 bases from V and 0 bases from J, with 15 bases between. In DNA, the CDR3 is TGTGCCAGCAGCTCGAAGGCAGGCGGGCCTAACTATGGCTACACCTTC. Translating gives CASSSKAGGPNYGYTF.

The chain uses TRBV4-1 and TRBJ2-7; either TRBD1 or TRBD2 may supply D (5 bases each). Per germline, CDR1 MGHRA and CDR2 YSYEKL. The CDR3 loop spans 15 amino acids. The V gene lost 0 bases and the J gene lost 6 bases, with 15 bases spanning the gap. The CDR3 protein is CASSQELGTGAEQYF. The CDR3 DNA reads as TGCGCCAGCAGCCAAGAACTCGGGACGGGTGCCGAGCAGTACTTC.

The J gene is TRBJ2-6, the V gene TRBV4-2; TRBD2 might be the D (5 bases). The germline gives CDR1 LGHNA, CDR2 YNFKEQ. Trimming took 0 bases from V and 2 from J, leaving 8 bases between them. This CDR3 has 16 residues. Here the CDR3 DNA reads TGTGCCAGCAGCCAAGAAGGGAGCGCTGGGGCCAACGTCCTGACTTTC. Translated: CASSQEGSAGANVLTF.

The CDR3 sequence is CAWSQGAYTGELFF. Here the CDR3 DNA reads TGTGCCTGGAGCCAGGGGGCTTATACCGGGGAGCTGTTTTTT. The chain uses TRBV30 and TRBJ2-2, with 8 bases aligning to TRBD1. Germline V CDR1 and CDR2: GTSNPN, SVGIG (reference sequence). This CDR3 contains 14 residues. Trimming took 3 bases from V and 5 from J; bases not matched to a gene: 5. Full variable domain (remainder filled in from reference TRBV30 and TRBJ2-2): SQTIHQWPATLVQPVGSPLSLECTVEGTSNPNLYWYRQAAGRGLQLLFYSVGIGQISSEVPQNLSASRPQDRQFILSSKKLLLSDSGFYLCAWSQGAYTGELFFGEGSRLTVL.

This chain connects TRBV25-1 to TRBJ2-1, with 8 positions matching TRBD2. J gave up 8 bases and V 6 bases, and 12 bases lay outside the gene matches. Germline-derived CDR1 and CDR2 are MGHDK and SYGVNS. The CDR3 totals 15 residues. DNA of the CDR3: TGTGCCAGCAGGGGAGCGGGAGTAATAAGGGATGAGCAGTTCTTC. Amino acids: CASRGAGVIRDEQFF.

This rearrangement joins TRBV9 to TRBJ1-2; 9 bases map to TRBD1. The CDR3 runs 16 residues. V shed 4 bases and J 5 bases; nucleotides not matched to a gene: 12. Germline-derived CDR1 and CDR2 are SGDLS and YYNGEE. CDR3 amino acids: CASSLQRDRAGYGYTF. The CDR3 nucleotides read TGTGCCAGCAGCTTACAAAGGGACAGGGCAGGGTATGGCTACACCTTC.

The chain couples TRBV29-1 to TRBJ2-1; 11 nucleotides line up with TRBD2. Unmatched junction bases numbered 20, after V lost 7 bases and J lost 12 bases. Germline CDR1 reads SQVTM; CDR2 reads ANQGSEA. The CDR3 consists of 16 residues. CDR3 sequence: CSARTSGQDVPRVQFF. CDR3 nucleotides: TGCAGCGCCCGGACTAGCGGGCAAGACGTTCCCCGTGTGCAGTTCTTC.

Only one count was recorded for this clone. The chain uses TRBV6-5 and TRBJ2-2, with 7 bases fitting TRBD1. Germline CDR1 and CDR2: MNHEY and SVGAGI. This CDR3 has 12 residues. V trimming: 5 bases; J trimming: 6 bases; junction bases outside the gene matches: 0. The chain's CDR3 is CASSQGAGELFF. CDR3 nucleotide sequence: TGTGCCAGCAGTCAGGGGGCCGGGGAGCTGTTTTTT.

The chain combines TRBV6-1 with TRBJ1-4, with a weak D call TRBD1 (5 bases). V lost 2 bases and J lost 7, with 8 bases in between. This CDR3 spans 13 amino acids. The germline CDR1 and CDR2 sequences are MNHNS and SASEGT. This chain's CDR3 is CASSEQGSEKLFF. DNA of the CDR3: TGTGCCAGCAGTGAACAGGGAAGTGAAAAACTGTTTTTT.

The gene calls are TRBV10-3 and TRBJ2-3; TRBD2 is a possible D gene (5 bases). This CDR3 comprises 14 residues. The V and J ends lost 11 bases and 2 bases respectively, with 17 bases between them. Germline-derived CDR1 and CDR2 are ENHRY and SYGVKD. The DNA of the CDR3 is TGTGCCCCACGTTTGGAGCGGATCACAGATACGCAGTATTTT. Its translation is CAPRLERITDTQYF.

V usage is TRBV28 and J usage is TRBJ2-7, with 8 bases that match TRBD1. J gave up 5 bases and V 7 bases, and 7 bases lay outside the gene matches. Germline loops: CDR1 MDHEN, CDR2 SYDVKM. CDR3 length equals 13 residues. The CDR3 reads CASTMGQADEQYF. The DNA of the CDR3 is TGTGCCAGCACAATGGGACAGGCCGACGAGCAGTACTTC. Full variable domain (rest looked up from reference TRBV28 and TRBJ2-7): DVKVTQSSRYLVKRTGEKVFLECVQDMDHENMFWYRQDPGLGLRLIYFSYDVKMKEKGDIPEGYSVSREKKERFSLILESASTNQTSMYLCASTMGQADEQYFGPGTRLTVT.